Following are 22 T cell receptor beta chains from one sample sequenced in a study of molecular identifiers for immune sequencing clone quantification. TCRdb re-analysed the PCR reads in MiXCR, keeping a single row per CDR3 protein. The sample has some 100,000 distinct CDR3 sequences; 15% to 20% are singletons. Sequenced: naive CD8+ T cells from blood, with Jurkat cell RNA spiked in. Described subset: FACS-sorted CD8+CD4-CCR7+CD45RA+ naive T cells. These receptors were taken from a human donor in good health. Some libraries in this study had Jurkat cell RNA spiked in.

This clonotype was seen repeatedly, ten times or more. The chain links TRBV6-2 or TRBV6-3 to TRBJ2-3; 7 bases agree with TRBD1. The CDR3 loop spans 14 amino acids. The V gene's germline CDR1 is MNHEY and CDR2 SVGEGT. The trim removed 8 bases at V and 1 base at J, leaving 6 bases unmatched. The CDR3 protein is CASWSGQGTDTQYF. CDR3 coding DNA: TGTGCCAGCTGGTCAGGACAGGGCACAGATACGCAGTATTTT.

This clonotype was observed many times. The chain couples TRBV12-3 or TRBV12-4 to TRBJ2-6; D not resolved. V gave up 5 bases and J gave up 3 bases, with 8 bases separating them. The CDR3 is 14 residues long. The CDR3 region is CASSGANGANVLTF. The CDR3 coding sequence is TGTGCCAGCAGTGGAGCAAATGGGGCCAACGTCCTGACTTTC.

This clonotype appeared many times. V is TRBV11-2 and J is TRBJ2-5, with a tentative D call TRBD2 (5 bases). The CDR3 spans 17 residues. The germline V and J ends were trimmed by 1 base and 5 bases, with 20 bases remaining between them. Germline V lookup: CDR1 SGHAT, CDR2 FQNNGV. CDR3 in DNA: TGTGCCAGCAGCTTAGTTGAAGGAACCCCCGAGCGGGAGACCCAGTACTTC. This encodes CASSLVEGTPERETQYF. The variable domain in full, completed from reference TRBV11-2 and TRBJ2-5, reads EAGVAQSPRYKIIEKRQSVAFWCNPISGHATLYWYQQILGQGPKLLIQFQNNGVVDDSQLPKDRFSAERLKGVDSTLKIQPAKLEDSAVYLCASSLVEGTPERETQYFGPGTRLLVL.

In its sample, this clonotype was seen many times. The chain joins TRBV27 to TRBJ1-1, with 7 bases lining up with TRBD1. The V gene end was trimmed by 3 bases and the J gene end by 4 bases; junction bases not matched to a gene: 5. Germline lookup yields CDR1 MNHEY and CDR2 SMNVEV (reference sequence). The CDR3 extends over 14 amino acids. CDR3 in amino acids: CASSLKGGGTEAFF. CDR3 in DNA: TGTGCCAGCAGTTTGAAAGGGGGCGGCACTGAAGCTTTCTTT.

The sample holds many counts of this clonotype. This rearrangement joins TRBV7-2 to TRBJ1-5; D is unclear. From germline, CDR1 is SGHTA and CDR2 FQGNSA. The V and J ends lost 1 base and 2 bases respectively, with 9 bases between them. There are 15 residues in the CDR3. The CDR3 sequence is CASSLDRDGNQPQHF. As DNA, the CDR3 is TGTGCCAGCAGCTTAGACCGGGATGGCAATCAGCCCCAGCATTTT.

This chain links TRBV9 with TRBJ1-4; 8 nucleotides align to TRBD1. Germline trimming cut 4 bases from V and 8 bases from J; bases unmatched to any gene: 10. CDR3 length equals 15 residues. Germline V CDR1 and CDR2: SGDLS, YYNGEE. CDR3 residues: CASSLTGEANEKLFF. CDR3 nucleotides: TGTGCCAGCAGCTTGACAGGGGAAGCAAACGAAAAACTGTTTTTT.

The sample holds many counts of this clonotype. V is TRBV4-3 and J is TRBJ2-3; 14 bases are shared with TRBD2. Germline loops: CDR1 LGHNA, CDR2 YSLEER. The CDR3 is 19 amino acids. V gave up 3 bases and J gave up 3 bases; unmatched junction bases: 11. The CDR3 protein is CASSQDSGTSGRGTDTQYF. CDR3 nucleotides: TGCGCCAGCAGCCAGGATTCCGGGACTAGCGGGAGAGGGACAGATACGCAGTATTTT.

This clonotype was seen ten or more times. The chain has TRBV5-4 and TRBJ2-2; 8 bases match TRBD1. From germline, CDR1 is SGHNT and CDR2 YYREEE (reference sequence). The CDR3 is 13 residues long. The J segment lost 5 bases and the V segment lost 7 bases, leaving 4 bases of the junction unmatched. Written as DNA, the CDR3 is TGTGCCAGCGGACAGGGTTGGACCGGGGAGCTGTTTTTT. Its translation is CASGQGWTGELFF.

This clonotype was observed at least ten times. V gene TRBV7-2 combines with J gene TRBJ2-7; TRBD2 agrees at 11 bases. V lost 5 bases and J lost 4; bases outside the gene matches: 7. Germline V gives CDR1 SGHTA, CDR2 FQGNSA. The CDR3 loop spans 15 amino acids. CDR3 residues: CASSHQTSGVYEQYF. The CDR3 DNA is TGTGCCAGCAGCCACCAGACTAGCGGGGTGTACGAGCAGTACTTC.

Many counts were recorded for this clonotype. CDR3 DNA: TGCGCCAGCAGATCGACAGGGGCGGAGGAAAAACTGTTTTTT. It yields the protein CASRSTGAEEKLFF. The chain joins TRBV10-2 to TRBJ1-4; 8 nucleotides line up with TRBD1. The CDR3 runs 14 residues. The germline V gene has CDR1 WSHSY and CDR2 SAAADI. V lost 6 bases to trimming and J lost 8 bases; unmatched junction nucleotides: 8.

Of note for this clonotype: A read error may explain this, as a much larger clone is one base away. This chain links TRBV12-3 or TRBV12-4 with TRBJ2-7; 8 bases line up with TRBD1. CDR3 length: 13 residues. The CDR3 coding sequence is TGTGCCGGCAGCGGACAGGGTAGCGACGAGCAGTACTTC. Encoded protein: CAGSGQGSDEQYF.

This clonotype was detected many times. The chain links TRBV29-1 to TRBJ1-2, with D unresolved. The germline gives CDR1 SQVTM, CDR2 ANQGSEA. V lost 4 bases and J 6 bases, leaving 12 bases between the germline ends. CDR3 length: 12 amino acids. CDR3 loop: CSVVEGWHGYTF. The CDR3 DNA reads as TGCAGCGTTGTAGAGGGATGGCATGGCTACACCTTC.

In this sample, this clonotype turned up a few times. This chain joins TRBV20-1 and TRBJ2-7; 8 positions match TRBD1. The CDR3 extends over 16 amino acids. V dropped 1 base and J dropped 4; count of bases not matched to a gene: 12. Per germline, CDR1 DFQATT and CDR2 SNEGSKA (reference sequence). Here the CDR3 DNA reads TGCAGTGCTAGAGGGACAGGGTGGTCCCCGAATTACGAGCAGTACTTC. Protein sequence: CSARGTGWSPNYEQYF.

Note on this clonotype: This CDR3 fails to terminate in the conserved phenylalanine or tryptophan, so it likely reflects a read error. CDR3 in DNA: TGTGCCAGCAGACAGGCCCCCCAAGAGACCCAGTACTCC. It yields the protein CASRQAPQETQYS. The chain employs TRBV14 and TRBJ2-5; a weak D match, TRBD1 (5 bases). Trimming took 6 bases from V and 1 from J, leaving 9 bases between them. The germline gives CDR1 SGHDN, CDR2 FVKESK. The CDR3 is 13 residues long.

Ten or more counts support this clonotype. This rearrangement joins TRBV4-2 to TRBJ2-2, with D unresolved. Germline V CDR1 and CDR2: LGHNA, YNFKEQ. There are 14 residues in the CDR3. Trimming shortened V by 4 bases and J by 6 bases, and 12 bases separated the two germline ends. CDR3 region: CASSPPGLAGELFF. DNA of the CDR3: TGTGCCAGCAGCCCACCAGGTTTAGCCGGGGAGCTGTTTTTT.

This clonotype was seen many times. The chain recombines TRBV2 with TRBJ1-1, with 11 bases aligning to TRBD1. Germline CDR1 is SNHLY and CDR2 is FYNNEI. V dropped 11 bases and J dropped 2; count of bases not matched to a gene: 13. The CDR3 is 16 residues long. The CDR3 nucleotides are TGTGCCGGCTGGGACAGGGGGACCATACTAAACACTGAAGCTTTCTTT. Its protein product is CAGWDRGTILNTEAFF.

This clonotype was counted at least ten times. This chain links TRBV25-1 with TRBJ2-1; 10 bases agree with TRBD2. V dropped 7 bases and J dropped 7; count of bases not matched to a gene: 4. CDR1 and CDR2 from the germline V gene are MGHDK and SYGVNS. The CDR3 runs to 13 residues. The CDR3 DNA follows: TGTGCCAGCACTAGCGGGGGCTGGAATGAGCAGTTCTTC. Amino acid sequence: CASTSGGWNEQFF.

This clonotype was counted ten times or more. The chain carries TRBV24-1 and TRBJ2-2; 10 positions agree with TRBD2. The CDR3 runs to 16 residues. Germline trimming cut 4 bases from V and 6 bases from J; bases unmatched to any gene: 7. The germline V gene encodes CDR1 KGHDR and CDR2 SFDVKD. The CDR3 DNA follows: TGTGCCACCAGTGACCGGGGACTAGCGCCGGCCGGGGAGCTGTTTTTT. Residues: CATSDRGLAPAGELFF.

This clonotype came up many times. Just one base apart from a much larger clone, this may be a read error. The chain is built from TRBV7-2 and TRBJ2-3, with D possibly TRBD1 on 6 matching bases. Germline values: CDR1 SGHTA, CDR2 FQGNSA. This CDR3 spans 15 amino acids. V shed 0 bases and J shed 8 bases, with 15 bases lying between them. The CDR3 DNA sequence: TGTGCCAGCAGCTTAGCAACAGGGTGGGCAGTTACGCAGTATTTT. Translated: CASSLATGWAVTQYF. Full variable domain (rest looked up from reference TRBV7-2 and TRBJ2-3): GAGVSQSPSNKVTEKGKDVELRCDPISGHTALYWYRQSLGQGLEFLIYFQGNSAPDKSGLPSDRFSAERTGGSVSTLTIQRTQQEDSAVYLCASSLATGWAVTQYFGPGTRLTVL.

This clonotype was found many times. V is TRBV4-1 and J is TRBJ1-1; 7 bases line up with TRBD1. CDR1 and CDR2 (germline): MGHRA, YSYEKL. The V segment lost 3 bases and the J segment 5 bases; nucleotides outside the gene matches: 0. The CDR3 sequence is 12 residues long. DNA for the CDR3: TGCGCCAGCAGCCAGGGACAGACTGAAGCTTTCTTT. Translated, it gives CASSQGQTEAFF.

The rearrangement joins TRBV7-9 to TRBJ2-7; tentatively, D is TRBD1 (5 bases). Germline V gives CDR1 SEHNR, CDR2 FQNEAQ (reference sequence). V was shortened by 5 bases and J by 3 bases, with 11 bases between the two germline ends. This CDR3 contains 13 residues. CDR3: CASSPPQGYEQYF. Written as DNA, the CDR3 is TGTGCCAGCAGCCCCCCGCAGGGCTACGAGCAGTACTTC.

This clonotype was detected a few times. This chain links TRBV30 with TRBJ1-1; D is ambiguous. This CDR3 spans 11 amino acids. Between the trimmed V and J ends, which lost 0 bases and 6 bases, there was a span of 5 bases. CDR1 is GTSNPN, CDR2 SVGIG, per germline (reference sequence). The CDR3 nucleotides read TGTGCCTGGAGTGTAACCGCTGAAGCTTTCTTT. It yields the protein CAWSVTAEAFF.